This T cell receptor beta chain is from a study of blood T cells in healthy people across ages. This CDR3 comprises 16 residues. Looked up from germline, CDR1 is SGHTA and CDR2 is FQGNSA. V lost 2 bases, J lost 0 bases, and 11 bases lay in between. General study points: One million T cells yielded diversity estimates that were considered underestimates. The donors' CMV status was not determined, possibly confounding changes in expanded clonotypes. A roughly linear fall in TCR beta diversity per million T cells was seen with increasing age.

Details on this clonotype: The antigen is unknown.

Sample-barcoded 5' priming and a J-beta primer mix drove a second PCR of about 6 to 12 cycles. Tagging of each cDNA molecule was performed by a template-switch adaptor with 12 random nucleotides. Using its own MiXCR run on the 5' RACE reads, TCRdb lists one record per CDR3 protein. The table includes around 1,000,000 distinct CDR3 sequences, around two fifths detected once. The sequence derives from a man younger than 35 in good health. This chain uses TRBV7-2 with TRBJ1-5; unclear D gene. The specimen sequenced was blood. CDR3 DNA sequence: TGTGCCAGCAGCTTAAGGCAGCCGCCTAGCAATCAGCCCCAGCATTTT. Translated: CASSLRQPPSNQPQHF.